This T cell receptor (beta chain) came from a study of shared clonotypes between healthy human individuals. Assay: immunoSEQ multiplex PCR; the TCRdb copy retains only in-frame clones and omits some. Of roughly 1,100,000 clones listed, around 75% are singletons. This CDR3 has 15 residues. Germline V gene sequence: CDR1 SGHNT, CDR2 YYREEE (reference sequence). The V gene lost 3 bases and the J gene lost 4 bases, with 16 bases spanning the gap. What was sequenced was memory CD4+ T cells sorted from blood. The subset denotes: CD45RA-negative fraction. The chain is built from TRBV5-4 and TRBJ1-2, with no clear D. The source of this sequence is a man younger than 35 in good health. The CDR3 DNA is TGTGCCAGCAGCTCCCCTGCGGCGGAGATCTATGGCTACACCTTC. This sequence encodes CASSSPAAEIYGYTF.